One and the same sample provided the 7 T cell receptor beta chains below, sequenced in a study of T cell responses to AZD1222 COVID-19 vaccine. The table came from immunoSEQ multiplex PCR; TCRdb's copy has only in-frame clones and leaves some out. The sample carries about 130,000 clones, more than 90% recorded once. The material was peripheral blood, obtained 28 days after the second AZD1222 dose. The source is an adult who received the AZD1222 COVID-19 vaccine.

V is TRBV12-3 or TRBV12-4 and J is TRBJ1-2, with D unclear. The CDR3 sequence is 12 residues long. With 8 bases removed from V and 4 bases from J, the gap between germline ends came to 11 bases. CDR3 bases: TGTGCCAGCCAATACCAGCGCTATGGCTACACCTTC. Translated, it gives CASQYQRYGYTF.

V usage is TRBV6-5 and J usage is TRBJ1-1; TRBD1 might be the D (5 bases). V gave up 0 bases and J gave up 4 bases, with 9 bases separating them. The CDR3 extends over 14 amino acids. Germline assignment: CDR1 MNHEY and CDR2 SVGAGI. CDR3 bases: TGTGCCAGCAGTTACTCGGGGACGACCACTGAAGCTTTCTTT. It translates to CASSYSGTTTEAFF.

This chain uses TRBV10-2 with TRBJ2-3; no firm D call. The length of the CDR3 is 16 residues. Per the germline V gene, CDR1 is WSHSY and CDR2 is SAAADI. Deletions cut 0 bases from V and 7 bases from J, with 17 bases between. Here the CDR3 reads CASSESKFRVQYTQYF. Written as DNA, the CDR3 is TGCGCCAGCAGTGAGTCGAAATTCCGGGTGCAGTATACGCAGTATTTT.

V is TRBV6-5 and J is TRBJ1-2, with TRBD1 as a possible D gene (6 bases). The germline V gene encodes CDR1 MNHEY and CDR2 SVGAGI. Trimming cost V 6 bases and J 2 bases, with 10 bases left between them. The CDR3 runs 13 residues. CDR3 DNA: TGTGCCAGCAGGACCACAGGGAACTATGGCTACACCTTC. Amino acids: CASRTTGNYGYTF.

In this sample, this clone turned up once. The chain has TRBV4-1 and TRBJ1-4, with TRBD1 matching over 7 bases. From germline, CDR1 is MGHRA and CDR2 YSYEKL. This CDR3 contains 13 residues. The J segment lost 4 bases and the V segment lost 4 bases, leaving 0 bases of the junction unmatched. The CDR3 nucleotides are TGCGCCAGCAGCCGGACAGGTAATGAAAAACTGTTTTTT. Amino acid sequence: CASSRTGNEKLFF.

The chain links TRBV2 to TRBJ2-7; D is tentatively TRBD1 or TRBD2 (5 bases each). The CDR3 length is 11 residues. Germline values: CDR1 SNHLY, CDR2 FYNNEI. V gave up 6 bases and J gave up 3 bases, with 6 bases separating them. CDR3 in amino acids: CASRGDYEQYV. The CDR3 coding sequence is TGTGCCAGCAGGGGGGACTACGAGCAGTACGTC.

The chain is built from TRBV6-1 and TRBJ1-3; no firm D call. The ends were cut back, 0 bases at V and 0 bases at J, with 12 bases in the middle. The CDR3 loop spans 17 amino acids. Looked up from germline, CDR1 is MNHNS and CDR2 is SASEGT. CDR3: CASSEAFQPSSGNTIYF. CDR3 bases: TGTGCCAGCAGTGAAGCGTTCCAGCCAAGCTCTGGAAACACCATATATTTT.